These 19 T cell receptor beta chains came from one sample sequenced in a study of T cell responses to AZD1222 COVID-19 vaccine. Some clones are missing from TCRdb's copy, which holds only in-frame ones; the method was immunoSEQ multiplex PCR. The profile shows some 96,000 clones, about 86% of them singletons. The source material was peripheral blood, sampled on day 0 of AZD1222 vaccination. Every receptor here comes from an adult in good health.

The genes are TRBV5-1 and TRBJ1-1; no clear D gene. This CDR3 comprises 16 residues. CDR1 and CDR2 from the germline V gene are SGHRS and YFSETQ. With 0 bases removed from V and 1 base from J, the gap between germline ends came to 13 bases. The CDR3 region is CASSLGVSGRNTEAFF. CDR3 sequence (DNA): TGCGCCAGCAGCTTGGGAGTCTCGGGCAGGAACACTGAAGCTTTCTTT. Drawing the rest from reference TRBV5-1 and TRBJ1-1, the complete variable domain is KAGVTQTPRYLIKTRGQQVTLSCSPISGHRSVSWYQQTPGQGLQFLFEYFSETQRNKGNFPGRFSGRQFSNSRSEMNVSTLELGDSALYLCASSLGVSGRNTEAFFGQGTRLTVV.

The V gene is TRBV6-6, the J gene TRBJ1-5, with D maybe TRBD1 (5 bases). Trimming shortened V by 5 bases and J by 1 base, and 18 bases separated the two germline ends. Per the germline V gene, CDR1 is MNHNY and CDR2 is SVGAGI (reference sequence). This CDR3 has 17 amino acids. Written as DNA, the CDR3 is TGTGCCAGCAGTCCTCTTGGGGCAAACAAGAGCAATCAGCCCCAGCATTTT. This translates into CASSPLGANKSNQPQHF.

The chain recombines TRBV2 with TRBJ2-2; 7 bases fit TRBD2. The germline V gene encodes CDR1 SNHLY and CDR2 FYNNEI. The V segment lost 6 bases and the J segment 9 bases; nucleotides outside the gene matches: 13. This CDR3 is built from 15 residues. The chain's CDR3 is CASSGGGTLARELFF. CDR3 DNA sequence: TGTGCCAGCAGCGGGGGAGGGACCCTAGCCCGGGAGCTGTTTTTT.

Details on this clone: The same CDR3 can be traced to other DNA sequences in this sample. The chain links TRBV7-9 to TRBJ1-2, with a weak D call TRBD1 (5 bases). This CDR3 contains 11 residues. Germline CDR1 reads SEHNR; CDR2 reads FQNEAQ (reference sequence). The germline V and J ends were trimmed by 2 bases and 7 bases, with 5 bases remaining between them. CDR3 residues: CASSLQGGYTF. The CDR3 region has the DNA TGTGCCAGCAGCTTACAGGGTGGCTACACCTTC.

The rearrangement links TRBV11-3 to TRBJ1-2; unclear D gene. Germline V CDR1 and CDR2: SGHNT, YENEEA. The CDR3 spans 13 residues. Trimming left V 0 bases short and J 4 bases short, with 6 bases between. In DNA form, the CDR3 reads TGTGCCAGCAGCTTAGACAGAACCTATGGCTACACCTTC. Translation: CASSLDRTYGYTF.

The rearrangement joins TRBV19 to TRBJ1-2; tentatively, D is TRBD1 (6 bases). Germline CDR1 and CDR2: LNHDA and SQIVND (reference sequence). The CDR3 consists of 14 residues. V was cut by 5 bases and J by 5 bases, with 15 bases left in between. The CDR3 bases are TGTGCCAGTAGTCAGGGGTTCGTTGGTTATGGCTACACCTTC. Translation: CASSQGFVGYGYTF.

The CDR3 nucleotides are TGTGCCATCAGTCCAACAGGGGCCGGAAACACCATATATTTT. Translation gives CAISPTGAGNTIYF. The gene calls are TRBV10-3 and TRBJ1-3; 7 positions agree with TRBD1. Germline trimming cut 5 bases from V and 4 bases from J; bases unmatched to any gene: 5. Germline V lookup: CDR1 ENHRY, CDR2 SYGVKD. CDR3 length: 14 residues.

V and J are TRBV6-6 and TRBJ1-1; TRBD1 might be the D (5 bases). This CDR3 is built from 14 residues. Between the trimmed V and J ends, which lost 6 bases and 0 bases, there was a span of 11 bases. Germline loops: CDR1 MNHNY, CDR2 SVGAGI (reference sequence). In DNA form, the CDR3 reads TGTGCCAGCAGCGACCCGACAGTGAACACTGAAGCTTTCTTT. As protein: CASSDPTVNTEAFF.

In DNA, the CDR3 is TGTGCCAGCAGCCCCACCCTTAATAGCGGGACCTACAATGAGCAGTTCTTC. It codes for CASSPTLNSGTYNEQFF. J is TRBJ2-1 and V is TRBV7-9; 8 bases agree with TRBD2. V lost 5 bases, J lost 2 bases, and 11 bases stayed unmatched. The CDR3 sequence is 17 residues long. Germline V gene sequence: CDR1 SEHNR, CDR2 FQNEAQ (reference sequence).

The V and J genes are TRBV5-1 and TRBJ2-5; D might be TRBD2 (5 bases). This CDR3 comprises 15 residues. The V gene lost 1 base and the J gene lost 5 bases, with 15 bases spanning the gap. Germline V gene lookup returns CDR1 SGHRS and CDR2 YFSETQ. The CDR3 region is CASSLRGVQLETQYF. The CDR3 nucleotides are TGCGCCAGCAGCTTGCGGGGTGTCCAGTTGGAGACCCAGTACTTC. The full variable domain, completed using reference TRBV5-1 and TRBJ2-5, is KAGVTQTPRYLIKTRGQQVTLSCSPISGHRSVSWYQQTPGQGLQFLFEYFSETQRNKGNFPGRFSGRQFSNSRSEMNVSTLELGDSALYLCASSLRGVQLETQYFGPGTRLLVL.

This rearrangement joins TRBV19 to TRBJ2-4; tentative D call: TRBD2 (6 bases). The CDR3 is made up of 14 amino acids. Trimming stripped 3 bases from V and 2 bases from J, with 8 bases between. CDR1 is LNHDA and CDR2 is SQIVND in the germline V gene (reference sequence). The CDR3 loop reads CASSIGGTKNIQYF. The CDR3, as DNA: TGTGCCAGTAGTATCGGAGGGACCAAAAACATTCAGTACTTC.

V usage is TRBV7-9 and J usage is TRBJ1-1; D perhaps matches TRBD1 (5 bases). The CDR3 totals 16 residues. CDR1 SEHNR and CDR2 FQNEAQ come from the germline V gene (reference sequence). Trimming removed 3 bases from V and 4 bases from J, with 18 bases in between. The DNA of the CDR3 is TGTGCCAGCAGCTTTGCGGGCGAGGTTAGGGGCACTGAAGCTTTCTTT. This translates into CASSFAGEVRGTEAFF.

This clone was picked up a small number of times. The chain employs TRBV5-1 and TRBJ2-7; 15 nucleotides line up with TRBD2. The CDR3 has 13 residues. The junction had 2 bases not matched to a gene; V was cut back by 6 bases and J by 7 bases. The V gene's germline CDR1 is SGHRS and CDR2 YFSETQ. The CDR3 sequence is CASMGTSGREQYF. CDR3 sequence (DNA): TGCGCCAGCATGGGGACTAGCGGGAGGGAGCAGTACTTC. The full variable domain, in which reference TRBV5-1 and TRBJ2-7 provide the parts outside the CDR3, is KAGVTQTPRYLIKTRGQQVTLSCSPISGHRSVSWYQQTPGQGLQFLFEYFSETQRNKGNFPGRFSGRQFSNSRSEMNVSTLELGDSALYLCASMGTSGREQYFGPGTRLTVT.

V usage is TRBV5-1 and J usage is TRBJ1-4; TRBD1 aligns across 8 bases. After removal of 2 bases from V and 7 bases from J, the junction contained 7 bases not matched to a gene. Germline V gene data show CDR1 as SGHRS and CDR2 as YFSETQ. The CDR3 has 15 residues. Here the CDR3 reads CASSLQGVFGEKLFF. The CDR3 nucleotides are TGCGCCAGCAGCTTACAGGGGGTTTTCGGTGAAAAACTGTTTTTT. Full variable domain (outside the CDR3, taken from reference TRBV5-1 and TRBJ1-4): KAGVTQTPRYLIKTRGQQVTLSCSPISGHRSVSWYQQTPGQGLQFLFEYFSETQRNKGNFPGRFSGRQFSNSRSEMNVSTLELGDSALYLCASSLQGVFGEKLFFGSGTQLSVL.

The V and J genes are TRBV7-2 and TRBJ1-4, with 9 bases fitting TRBD1. J lost 11 bases, V lost 7 bases, and 11 bases had no gene match. The germline V gene encodes CDR1 SGHTA and CDR2 FQGNSA. There are 14 residues in the CDR3. The CDR3, as DNA: TGTGCCAGCACCAGGGACAGGGCAGACGGGAAACTGTTTTTT. Translated: CASTRDRADGKLFF.

This clone occurred once. V gene TRBV12-5 combines with J gene TRBJ1-1, with D perhaps matching TRBD1 (6 bases). Germline V gene lookup returns CDR1 LGHNT and CDR2 FRNRAP. The CDR3 loop spans 15 amino acids. The V end was cut by 5 bases, the J end by 5 bases, with 18 bases between. The CDR3 sequence: CASGPPQGSRTEAFF. The DNA for the CDR3 is TGTGCTAGTGGTCCGCCCCAGGGGTCGAGGACTGAAGCTTTCTTT.

The chain recombines TRBV9 with TRBJ2-2, with TRBD2 matching 10 bases. The trim removed 3 bases at V and 6 bases at J, leaving 5 bases unmatched. Germline V gene lookup returns CDR1 SGDLS and CDR2 YYNGEE. This CDR3 spans 15 amino acids. The CDR3 spells CASSALAGVPGELFF. CDR3 in DNA: TGTGCCAGCAGCGCCCTAGCGGGAGTCCCCGGGGAGCTGTTTTTT.

Only one count was recorded for this clone. A read error may produce the germline difference seen at one junction end. For the CDR3, the DNA is TGTGCCAGCAGTGAAATCAGGCGGGAAGGGGACTTT. Translation: CASSEIRREGDF. The gene calls are TRBV6-1 and TRBJ1-1; the D gene is possibly TRBD1 (5 bases). The CDR3 loop spans 12 amino acids. Per the germline V gene, CDR1 is MNHNS and CDR2 is SASEGT.

This chain joins TRBV7-2 and TRBJ1-1, with D unresolved. This CDR3 spans 13 amino acids. Trimming pared 3 bases from V and 6 bases from J, leaving 11 bases between. The V gene's germline CDR1 is SGHTA and CDR2 FQGNSA. The CDR3 loop is CASSLARIAEAFF. CDR3 bases: TGTGCCAGCAGCTTGGCCCGAATCGCTGAAGCTTTCTTT.